This T cell receptor (beta chain) was identified during a study of OX40 agonist ivuxolimab in advanced cancers. Study details: An anti-OX40 (CD134) antibody with agonistic activity, ivuxolimab, was administered to patients. In three patients, partial responses were observed, one with hepatocellular carcinoma and two with cutaneous melanoma. Study-level points and caveats: The authors did not determine the antigen specificity of the expanded peripheral T cells.

TCRdb keeps only in-frame clones here, not all; method: immunoSEQ multiplex PCR. Counted here are some 72,000 clones, 84% occurring once; the ten biggest clones make up about 0.51%. This clone was counted a single time. The target antigen is unknown. The material sequenced was CD4+ or CD8+ T cells sorted from blood, taken in a trial of the OX40 agonist ivuxolimab. The clonotype was recovered from an adult with an advanced solid tumor such as melanoma, head and neck, liver or kidney cancer.

The CDR3 loop reads CASSLGRAGPSHYEQYF. In DNA form, the CDR3 reads TGTGCCAGTAGTCTAGGACGGGCCGGTCCTTCCCACTACGAGCAGTACTTC. The genes are TRBV19 and TRBJ2-7, with unresolved D. The CDR3 has 17 amino acids. Trimming stripped 5 bases from V and 3 bases from J, with 23 bases between. Looked up from germline, CDR1 is LNHDA and CDR2 is SQIVND (reference sequence).